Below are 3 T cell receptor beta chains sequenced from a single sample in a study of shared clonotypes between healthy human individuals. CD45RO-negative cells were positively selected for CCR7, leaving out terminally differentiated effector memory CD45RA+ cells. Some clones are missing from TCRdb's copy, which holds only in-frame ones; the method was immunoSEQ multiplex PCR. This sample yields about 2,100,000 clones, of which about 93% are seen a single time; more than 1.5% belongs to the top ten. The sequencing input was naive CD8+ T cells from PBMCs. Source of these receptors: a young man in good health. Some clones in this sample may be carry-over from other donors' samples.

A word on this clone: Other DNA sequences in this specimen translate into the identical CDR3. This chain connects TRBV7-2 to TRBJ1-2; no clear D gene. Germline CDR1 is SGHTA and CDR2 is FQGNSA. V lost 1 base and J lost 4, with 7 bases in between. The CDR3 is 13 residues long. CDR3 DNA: TGTGCCAGCAGCTTAGGAGGCAGCTATGGCTACACCTTC. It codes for CASSLGGSYGYTF.

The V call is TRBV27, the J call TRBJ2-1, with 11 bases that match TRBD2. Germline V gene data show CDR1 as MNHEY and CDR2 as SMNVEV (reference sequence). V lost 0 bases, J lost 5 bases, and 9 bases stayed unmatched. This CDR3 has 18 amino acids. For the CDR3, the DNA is TGTGCCAGCAGTTTATCTCGCCGGACTAGCGGGTCCCACAATGAGCAGTTCTTC. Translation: CASSLSRRTSGSHNEQFF.

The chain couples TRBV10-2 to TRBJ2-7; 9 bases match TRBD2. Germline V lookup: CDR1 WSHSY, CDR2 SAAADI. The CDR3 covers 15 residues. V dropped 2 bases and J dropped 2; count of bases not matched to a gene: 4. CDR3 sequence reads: CASSEESSGTYEQYF. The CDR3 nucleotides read TGCGCCAGCAGTGAGGAGTCTAGCGGGACCTACGAGCAGTACTTC.